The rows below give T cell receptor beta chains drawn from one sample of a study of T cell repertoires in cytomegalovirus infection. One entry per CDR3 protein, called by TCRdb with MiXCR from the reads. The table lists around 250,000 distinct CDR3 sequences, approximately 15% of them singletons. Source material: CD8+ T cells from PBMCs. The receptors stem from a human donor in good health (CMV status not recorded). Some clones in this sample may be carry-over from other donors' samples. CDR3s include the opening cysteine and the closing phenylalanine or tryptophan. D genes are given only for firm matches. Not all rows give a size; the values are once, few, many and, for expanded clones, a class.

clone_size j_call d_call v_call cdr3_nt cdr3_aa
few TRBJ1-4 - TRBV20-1 TGCAGTGCTACGGGACTGTCGGCAACTAATGAAAAACTGTTTTTT CSATGLSATNEKLFF
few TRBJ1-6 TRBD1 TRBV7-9 TGTGCCAGCTCTGCCCAGGGGGATTCACCCCTCCACTTT CASSAQGDSPLHF
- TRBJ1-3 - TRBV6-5 TGTGCCAGCAGTTACTTGTTTGGACTTTCCCTCGGAAACACCATATATTTT CASSYLFGLSLGNTIYF
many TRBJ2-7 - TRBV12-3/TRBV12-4 TGTGCCAGCAGTTTGGGAGGTGTAGGCTACGAGCAGTACTTC CASSLGGVGYEQYF
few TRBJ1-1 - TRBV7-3 TGTGCCAGCAGCTGGACAGTGAACACTGAAGCTTTCTTT CASSWTVNTEAFF
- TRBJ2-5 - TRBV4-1 TGCGCCAGCAGCCAAGATTTGTTTGTGGAGACCCAGTACTTC CASSQDLFVETQYF
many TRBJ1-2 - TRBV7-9 TGTGCCAGCAGCTTAGGGGCAGTCCCTAACTATGGCTACACCTTC CASSLGAVPNYGYTF
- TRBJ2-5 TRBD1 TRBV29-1 TGCAGCGTACCGGGACAGGGAACGCAAGAGACCCAGTACTTC CSVPGQGTQETQYF
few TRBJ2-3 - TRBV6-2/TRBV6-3 TGTGCCAGCAGTTTTCTCACCGGTACAGATACGCAGTATTTT CASSFLTGTDTQYF
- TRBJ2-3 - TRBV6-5 TGTGCCGGCGCCCATGGACCCGCAGATACGCAGTATTTT CAGAHGPADTQYF
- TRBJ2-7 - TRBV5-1 TGCGCCAGCAGCTTGGGTGGCGGATTCCTATCCTACGAGCAGTACTTC CASSLGGGFLSYEQYF
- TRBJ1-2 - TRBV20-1 TGCAGTGCTCCAAAGGGGAACTATGGCTACACCTTC CSAPKGNYGYTF
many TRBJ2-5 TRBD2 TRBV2 TGTGCCAGCAGTGACTTTTTGACTAGCGGGGGGGCCGTGGAGACCCAGTACTTC CASSDFLTSGGAVETQYF
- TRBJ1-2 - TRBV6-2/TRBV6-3 TGTGCCAGCAGTAAGTCGGGGGACAACTATGGCTACACCTTC CASSKSGDNYGYTF
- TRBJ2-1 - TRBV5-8 TGTGCCAGCAGCTTGGGACTACACTACAATGAGCAGTTCTTC CASSLGLHYNEQFF
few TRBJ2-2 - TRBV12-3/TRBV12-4 TGTGCCAGCAGAGAGGCCACCGGGGAGCTGTTTTTT CASREATGELFF
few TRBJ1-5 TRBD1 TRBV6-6 TGTGCCAGCAGTAAACAGGGGGCGAGCAATCAGCCCCAGCATTTT CASSKQGASNQPQHF
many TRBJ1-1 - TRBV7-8 TGTGCCAGCAGCTTTAGACTGAATAAAATGTTCTTT CASSFRLNKMFF
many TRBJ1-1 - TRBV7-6 TGTGCCAGCAGTAATACCGGGACGGAGAACACTGAAGCTTTCTTT CASSNTGTENTEAFF
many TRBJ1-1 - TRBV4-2 TGTGCCAGCAGCCAAGAGGAGGGGGGAAGGACTGAAGCTTTCTTT CASSQEEGGRTEAFF
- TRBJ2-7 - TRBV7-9 TGTGCCAGCAGCTTAGCGGCCAGGGGAAGGTCCTACGAGCAGTACTTC CASSLAARGRSYEQYF
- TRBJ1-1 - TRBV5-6 TGTGCCAGCAGGCCGGACCCCAGGACCCATAACACTGAAGCTTTCTTT CASRPDPRTHNTEAFF
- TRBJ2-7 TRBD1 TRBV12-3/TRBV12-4 TGTGCCAGCAGTCCCGGACAGGGAGAACACTCCTACGAGCAGTACTTC CASSPGQGEHSYEQYF
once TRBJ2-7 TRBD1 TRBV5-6 TGTGCCAGCGGTCCCGGGACAGGAACATACGAGCAGTACTTC CASGPGTGTYEQYF
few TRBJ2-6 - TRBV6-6 TGTGCCAGCAGTTACCTACAGGCCCCTGGGGCCAACGTCCTGACTTTC CASSYLQAPGANVLTF
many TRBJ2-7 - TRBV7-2 TGTGCCAGCAGCTTAGTCGCTATACTGGACGACGAGCAGTACTTC CASSLVAILDDEQYF
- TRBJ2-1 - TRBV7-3 TGTGCCAGCAGCCCAATAGGTGATAGCTCCTACAATGAGCAGTTCTTC CASSPIGDSSYNEQFF
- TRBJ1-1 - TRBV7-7 TGTGCTAGCAGCTTAGATCCGGGTCCGATGACTGAAGCTTTCTTT CASSLDPGPMTEAFF
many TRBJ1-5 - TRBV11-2 TGTGCCAGCAGCTTAGGACAGACTAGACAGCCCCAGCATTTT CASSLGQTRQPQHF
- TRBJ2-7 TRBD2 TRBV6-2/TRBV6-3 TGTGCCAGCAGGACTAGCGGGTTTCTAACCGAGCAGTACTTC CASRTSGFLTEQYF
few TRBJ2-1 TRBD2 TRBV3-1 TGTGCCAGCAGCTACCTAGCGGGGGACTCCTACAATGAGCAGTTCTTC CASSYLAGDSYNEQFF
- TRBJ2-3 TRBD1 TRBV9 TGTGCCAGCAGCGTCGGGACAGGGGGGACAGATACGCAGTATTTT CASSVGTGGTDTQYF
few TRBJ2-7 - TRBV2 TGTGCCAGCAGTGCGGGGGTCGGTTACGAGCAGTACTTC CASSAGVGYEQYF
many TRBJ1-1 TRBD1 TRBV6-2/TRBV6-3 TGTGCCAGCAGTTACGCGACAGGGAGGTGGAACACTGAAGCTTTCTTT CASSYATGRWNTEAFF
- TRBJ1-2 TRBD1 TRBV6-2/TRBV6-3 TGTGCCAGCAGCGAAGGACAGGGGCTCTATGGCTACACCTTC CASSEGQGLYGYTF
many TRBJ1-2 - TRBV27 TGTGCCAGCAGTTTATATCAGGGGATGAGGGGCTACACCTTC CASSLYQGMRGYTF
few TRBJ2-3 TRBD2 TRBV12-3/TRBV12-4 TGTGCCAGCAGTTTTAGCGGGGGCCCGGATACGCAGTATTTT CASSFSGGPDTQYF
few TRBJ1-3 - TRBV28 TGTGCCAGCAGGGTTCTCGGGACCGGGGCGGACACCATATATTTT CASRVLGTGADTIYF
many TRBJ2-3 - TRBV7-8 TGTGCCAGCAGCGTCTGGATGGGGCGCACAGATACGCAGTATTTT CASSVWMGRTDTQYF
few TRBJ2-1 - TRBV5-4 TGTGCCAGCAGCGCCGAGACCCCAAGGACGGGGTCCAATGAGCAGTTCTTC CASSAETPRTGSNEQFF
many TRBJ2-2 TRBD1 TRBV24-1 TGTGCCACCAGATCCGGGACAGACACCGGGGAGCTGTTTTTT CATRSGTDTGELFF
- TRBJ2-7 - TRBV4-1 TGCGCCAGCAGCCAAGAGGTTACCTACGAGCAGTACTTC CASSQEVTYEQYF
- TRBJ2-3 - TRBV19 TGTGCCAGTAGTGTGTTTCGGGGAGATACGCAGTATTTT CASSVFRGDTQYF
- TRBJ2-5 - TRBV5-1 TGCGCCAGCAGCGTCGGGACGCCTATCAAGGGATGGTACTTC CASSVGTPIKGWYF
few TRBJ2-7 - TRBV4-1 TGCGCCAGCAGCCTAAACTCGGACGGATACGAGCAGTACTTC CASSLNSDGYEQYF